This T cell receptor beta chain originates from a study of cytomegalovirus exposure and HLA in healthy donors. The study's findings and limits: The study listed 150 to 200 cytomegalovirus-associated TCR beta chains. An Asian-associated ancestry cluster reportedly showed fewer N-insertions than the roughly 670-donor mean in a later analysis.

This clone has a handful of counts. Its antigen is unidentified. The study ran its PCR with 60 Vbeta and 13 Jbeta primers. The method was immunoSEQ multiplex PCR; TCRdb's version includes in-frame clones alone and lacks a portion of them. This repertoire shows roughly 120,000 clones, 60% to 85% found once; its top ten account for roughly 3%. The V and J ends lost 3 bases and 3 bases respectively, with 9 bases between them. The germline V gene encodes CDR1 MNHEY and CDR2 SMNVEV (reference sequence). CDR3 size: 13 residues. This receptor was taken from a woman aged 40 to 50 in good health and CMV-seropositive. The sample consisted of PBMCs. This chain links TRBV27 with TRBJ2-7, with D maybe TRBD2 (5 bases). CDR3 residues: CASSFGENYEQYF. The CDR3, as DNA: TGTGCCAGCAGTTTCGGGGAAAACTACGAGCAGTACTTC.